The 31 T cell receptor beta chains presented below share a single source sample, sequenced in a study of shared clonotypes between healthy human individuals. TCRdb's copy holds only in-frame clones and misses some; the assay was immunoSEQ multiplex PCR. The sample has 2 million to 2.5 million clones, approximately 95% seen once; the top ten hold around 0.13%. Sequencing was performed on naive CD4+ T cells sorted from blood. Subset meaning: CD45RA+ positively selected. These receptors originate from a man between 18 and 29 years old in good health.

This clone was observed a single time. The chain links TRBV10-3 to TRBJ1-5; the D is unclear. Germline lookup yields CDR1 ENHRY and CDR2 SYGVKD. The CDR3 consists of 15 residues. The V end lost 2 bases, the J end lost 4 bases, and 12 bases lay between the germline ends. The CDR3 bases are TGTGCCATCAGTGAGCGGGATACGACTAATCAGCCCCAGCATTTT. As protein: CAISERDTTNQPQHF.

V usage is TRBV9 and J usage is TRBJ2-5; TRBD1 aligns across 10 bases. The CDR3 covers 15 residues. The junction had 7 bases not matched to a gene; V was cut back by 7 bases and J by 1 base. CDR1 is SGDLS and CDR2 is YYNGEE in the germline V gene. CDR3 sequence: CASGQGGRFQETQYF. CDR3 bases: TGTGCCAGCGGACAGGGGGGCCGGTTCCAAGAGACCCAGTACTTC.

This rearrangement joins TRBV28 to TRBJ1-5, with D uncertain. The CDR3 runs to 12 residues. Trimming left V 3 bases short and J 6 bases short, with 6 bases between. The germline CDR1 and CDR2 sequences are MDHEN and SYDVKM. For the CDR3, the DNA is TGTGCCAGCAGTTTGGTGAGTCAGCCCCAGCATTTT. Its translation is CASSLVSQPQHF.

The chain uses TRBV6-4 and TRBJ2-7; 8 nucleotides agree with TRBD1. Germline V gene sequence: CDR1 MRHNA, CDR2 SNTAGT. The CDR3 is made up of 17 amino acids. J was trimmed by 3 bases and V by 2 bases; bases with no gene match: 12. The CDR3 DNA follows: TGTGCCAGCAGTGACGGAGTCGGTCAGGGGGCTAACTACGAGCAGTACTTC. This translates into CASSDGVGQGANYEQYF.

The chain employs TRBV7-8 and TRBJ1-2, with D maybe TRBD1 (5 bases). Between the trimmed V and J ends, which lost 1 base and 4 bases, there was a span of 13 bases. Germline V gene data show CDR1 as SGHVS and CDR2 as FQNEAQ. The CDR3 has 15 residues. The CDR3 coding sequence is TGTGCCAGCAGCTTAGAGGTGGGGCAGGGCTATGGCTACACCTTC. It specifies CASSLEVGQGYGYTF.

A word on this clone: The identical CDR3 is also encoded by other nucleotide sequences in the sample. The V and J genes are TRBV10-3 and TRBJ2-2, with D hard to call. The CDR3 sequence is 11 residues long. Trimming pared 6 bases from V and 8 bases from J, leaving 7 bases between. The germline V gene encodes CDR1 ENHRY and CDR2 SYGVKD. The CDR3 DNA is TGTGCCATCAGCCCCGGGGGGGAGCTGTTTTTT. Residues: CAISPGGELFF.

The J gene is TRBJ1-5, the V gene TRBV21-1; whether TRBD1, the table's D call, matches the DNA was not checked. TRBV21-1 is reported as a pseudogene. The CDR3 loop spans 15 amino acids. The CDR3 sequence is CASTGTLRGNQPQHF. For the CDR3, the DNA is TGTGCCAGCACAGGGACACTAAGGGGCAATCAGCCCCAGCATTTT.

This chain uses TRBV5-1 with TRBJ1-6, with TRBD1 as a possible D gene (5 bases). The CDR3 totals 15 residues. Germline CDR1 and CDR2: SGHRS and YFSETQ. V was shortened by 0 bases and J by 9 bases, with 13 bases between the two germline ends. CDR3 nucleotide sequence: TGCGCCAGCAGCTTGGGAGAGGGGAGGGCTTCACCCCTCCACTTT. Translated: CASSLGEGRASPLHF.

The V and J genes are TRBV5-4 and TRBJ1-2, with 10 bases that match TRBD1. Germline CDR1 and CDR2: SGHNT and YYREEE (reference sequence). The junction had 13 bases not matched to a gene; V was cut back by 6 bases and J by 5 bases. The CDR3 spans 16 residues. CDR3 DNA: TGTGCCAGCACCCTAGCGACAGGGGGCGACGGGTATGGCTACACCTTC. The encoded protein is CASTLATGGDGYGYTF.

This chain connects TRBV27 to TRBJ2-2; 12 bases agree with TRBD1. Germline assignment: CDR1 MNHEY and CDR2 SMNVEV (reference sequence). The junction had 1 base not matched to a gene; V was cut back by 3 bases and J by 2 bases. The CDR3 loop spans 16 amino acids. The CDR3 nucleotides read TGTGCCAGCAGTTTGGGACAGGGGGCTAACACCGGGGAGCTGTTTTTT. Translating it yields CASSLGQGANTGELFF.

The chain combines TRBV9 with TRBJ2-5; D not resolved. Germline V gives CDR1 SGDLS, CDR2 YYNGEE. CDR3 size: 14 residues. Trimming stripped 0 bases from V and 5 bases from J, with 11 bases between. CDR3 in amino acids: CASSVGATLETQYF. In nucleotides, the CDR3 is TGTGCCAGCAGCGTAGGCGCGACTCTCGAGACCCAGTACTTC. The full variable domain, completed using reference TRBV9 and TRBJ2-5, is DSGVTQTPKHLITATGQRVTLRCSPRSGDLSVYWYQQSLDQGLQFLIQYYNGEERAKGNILERFSAQQFPDLHSELNLSSLELGDSALYFCASSVGATLETQYFGPGTRLLVL.

This clone was seen just once. The chain combines TRBV19 with TRBJ2-3; 7 bases are a match to TRBD1. CDR1 is LNHDA and CDR2 is SQIVND in the germline V gene (reference sequence). The CDR3 is 13 amino acids. V trimming: 9 bases; J trimming: 2 bases; junction bases outside the gene matches: 5. CDR3 nucleotide sequence: TGTGCCAGCCGGGACAGCCCCACAGATACGCAGTATTTT. This sequence encodes CASRDSPTDTQYF.

This clone was seen only a few times. The chain employs TRBV6-5 and TRBJ1-6; 9 bases are shared with TRBD1. This CDR3 contains 15 residues. Losses at the gene ends were 6 bases for V and 7 bases for J; bases not matched to a gene: 7. Germline V gene lookup returns CDR1 MNHEY and CDR2 SVGAGI. CDR3 loop: CASSPGTGTNSPLHF. As DNA, the CDR3 is TGTGCCAGCAGCCCCGGGACAGGGACAAATTCACCCCTCCACTTT.

This clone appeared a single time. The rearrangement links TRBV27 to TRBJ1-6, with D unclear. Trimming left V 2 bases short and J 9 bases short, with 11 bases between. This CDR3 contains 14 residues. Per germline, CDR1 MNHEY and CDR2 SMNVEV (reference sequence). The CDR3 DNA sequence: TGTGCCAGCAGTTTAAGGGCATCACTTTCACCCCTCCACTTT. Protein: CASSLRASLSPLHF.

The rearrangement uses TRBV2 and TRBJ2-1; D uncertain. Germline CDR1 and CDR2: SNHLY and FYNNEI. Deletions cut 1 base from V and 3 bases from J, with 10 bases between. The CDR3 has 15 amino acids. The CDR3 bases are TGTGCCAGCAGTGAAGGTGTAGGGAACTACAATGAGCAGTTCTTC. The encoded protein is CASSEGVGNYNEQFF. Looking up the rest from reference TRBV2 and TRBJ2-1 gives the full variable domain: EPEVTQTPSHQVTQMGQEVILRCVPISNHLYFYWYRQILGQKVEFLVSFYNNEISEKSEIFDDQFSVERPDGSNFTLKIRSTKLEDSAMYFCASSEGVGNYNEQFFGPGTRLTVL.

This chain uses TRBV11-3 with TRBJ2-5; 11 positions agree with TRBD2. Germline lookup yields CDR1 SGHNT and CDR2 YENEEA. V lost 5 bases to trimming and J lost 2 bases; unmatched junction nucleotides: 10. The CDR3 is 17 amino acids. CDR3 in amino acids: CASSTSGSSSGQETQYF. The CDR3 DNA follows: TGTGCCAGCAGCACTAGCGGGAGCTCCTCGGGGCAAGAGACCCAGTACTTC.

Written as DNA, the CDR3 is TGTGCCAGCAGGCCCCAGGGGGCAGGGAGTGAAAAACTGTTTTTT. This sequence encodes CASRPQGAGSEKLFF. The chain carries TRBV6-5 and TRBJ1-4; 8 bases match TRBD1. The V gene's germline CDR1 is MNHEY and CDR2 SVGAGI. With 6 bases clipped from V and 7 bases from J, the junction kept 10 bases outside the gene matches. This CDR3 region has 15 residues.

The CDR3 DNA sequence: TGTGCCACCACAGTGAATAATGTGGGGACAAATTATGGCTACACCTTC. It specifies CATTVNNVGTNYGYTF. V and J are TRBV2 and TRBJ1-2; TRBD1 might be the D (6 bases). This CDR3 is built from 16 residues. Looked up from germline, CDR1 is SNHLY and CDR2 is FYNNEI. V dropped 10 bases and J dropped 5 bases, with 26 bases sitting between them.

This clone occurred once. V gene TRBV18 combines with J gene TRBJ1-5; D not certain. Trimming left V 5 bases short and J 3 bases short, with 8 bases between. Germline loops: CDR1 KGHSH, CDR2 LQKENI. The CDR3 loop spans 13 amino acids. CDR3 amino acids: CASSSKDNQPQHF. The CDR3 DNA is TGTGCCAGCTCAAGCAAGGACAATCAGCCCCAGCATTTT.

This clone was counted a single time. The CDR3 nucleotides read TGTGCCAGCAGTGAAAACCAACCCACATACTTC. It specifies CASSENQPTYF. V and J are TRBV2 and TRBJ2-7; D remains unclear. The V gene's germline CDR1 is SNHLY and CDR2 FYNNEI. The CDR3 contains 11 residues. The ends were cut back, 2 bases at V and 13 bases at J, with 12 bases in the middle.

The genes are TRBV5-1 and TRBJ2-3, with 8 positions matching TRBD1. Germline V CDR1 and CDR2: SGHRS, YFSETQ. Trimming removed 4 bases from V and 1 base from J; junction bases left unmatched: 2. The CDR3 spans 14 residues. The CDR3 spells CASSRGQGTDTQYF. The CDR3 DNA is TGCGCCAGCAGCAGGGGACAGGGCACAGATACGCAGTATTTT.

The chain combines TRBV2 with TRBJ1-4; D is uncertain. Per the germline V gene, CDR1 is SNHLY and CDR2 is FYNNEI. CDR3 length: 18 residues. Trimming cost V 4 bases and J 6 bases, with 24 bases left between them. Written as DNA, the CDR3 is TGTGCCAGCAGTGCGGGTGAAGGGATGACGGTGAGAGATGAAAAACTGTTTTTT. Translated, it gives CASSAGEGMTVRDEKLFF.

The rearrangement joins TRBV15 to TRBJ1-5; TRBD1 aligns across 8 bases. Germline V CDR1 and CDR2: LNHNV, YYDKDF (reference sequence). Trimming at V came to 6 bases and at J to 11 bases, leaving 15 bases not matched to a gene. CDR3 length: 15 residues. The CDR3 here is CATRESGGPALAQHF. The CDR3 DNA reads as TGTGCCACCAGGGAATCAGGGGGCCCCGCGTTGGCCCAGCATTTT.

The V and J genes are TRBV14 and TRBJ1-1, with D tentatively TRBD1 (5 bases). Germline values: CDR1 SGHDN, CDR2 FVKESK. There are 13 residues in the CDR3. Trimming stripped 3 bases from V and 3 bases from J, with 8 bases between. The CDR3 region has the DNA TGTGCCAGCAGCCAGGGCAGGGACACTGAAGCTTTCTTT. This codes for CASSQGRDTEAFF.

J is TRBJ1-2 and V is TRBV19; 10 nucleotides line up with TRBD1. Per the germline V gene, CDR1 is LNHDA and CDR2 is SQIVND (reference sequence). CDR3 length: 15 residues. The V segment lost 6 bases and the J segment 6 bases; nucleotides outside the gene matches: 10. The CDR3 DNA is TGTGCCAGTAGGGCCGGGACAGGGGCGGTGGATGGCTACACCTTC. Its protein product is CASRAGTGAVDGYTF. The complete variable domain, with remaining parts taken from reference TRBV19 and TRBJ1-2, reads DGGITQSPKYLFRKEGQNVTLSCEQNLNHDAMYWYRQDPGQGLRLIYYSQIVNDFQKGDIAEGYSVSREKKESFPLTVTSAQKNPTAFYLCASRAGTGAVDGYTFGSGTRLTVV.

V and J are TRBV30 and TRBJ2-3; 10 bases are shared with TRBD2. This CDR3 has 17 residues. Per germline, CDR1 GTSNPN and CDR2 SVGIG (reference sequence). V was pared by 0 bases and J by 2 bases, with 8 bases of the junction left unmatched. CDR3: CAWSVGRTSGYTDTQYF. The CDR3 nucleotides are TGTGCCTGGAGTGTAGGTAGGACTAGCGGATACACAGATACGCAGTATTTT.

This chain links TRBV9 with TRBJ2-7; TRBD2 matches 12 bases. V lost 3 bases to trimming and J lost 4 bases; unmatched junction nucleotides: 2. This CDR3 contains 14 residues. The V gene's germline CDR1 is SGDLS and CDR2 YYNGEE. The CDR3 protein is CASSATSGGYEQYF. Written as DNA, the CDR3 is TGTGCCAGCAGCGCGACTAGCGGGGGTTACGAGCAGTACTTC.

This sequence joins TRBV10-3 and TRBJ1-5; D gene ambiguous. The V gene's germline CDR1 is ENHRY and CDR2 SYGVKD. Trimming stripped 10 bases from V and 0 bases from J, with 13 bases between. The CDR3 has 14 amino acids. The CDR3 sequence: CATEEGNSNQPQHF. The CDR3 bases are TGTGCCACGGAAGAGGGAAATAGCAATCAGCCCCAGCATTTT.

This clone was seen only a few times. The V call is TRBV18, the J call TRBJ1-2, with D tentatively TRBD1 (5 bases). Germline assignment: CDR1 KGHSH and CDR2 LQKENI. V was cut by 3 bases and J by 4 bases, with 15 bases left in between. The CDR3 loop spans 15 amino acids. This CDR3 is CASSPSAGTFYGYTF. The CDR3 DNA reads as TGTGCCAGCTCACCGTCGGCAGGGACGTTCTATGGCTACACCTTC.

This rearrangement joins TRBV5-6 to TRBJ1-2, with D maybe TRBD1 (6 bases). The CDR3 loop spans 15 amino acids. CDR1 and CDR2 (germline): SGHDT, YYEEEE. Trimming pared 3 bases from V and 0 bases from J, leaving 12 bases between. The CDR3 DNA reads as TGTGCCAGCAGCTCCACACAGGGAGCTAACTATGGCTACACCTTC. It specifies CASSSTQGANYGYTF.

This clone was counted a single time. This specimen includes other DNA sequences encoding the same CDR3. The chain recombines TRBV18 with TRBJ2-2, with a weak D call TRBD1 (5 bases). This CDR3 spans 14 amino acids. Per germline, CDR1 KGHSH and CDR2 LQKENI. The V and J ends lost 1 base and 4 bases respectively, with 7 bases between them. CDR3 DNA: TGTGCCAGCTCACCACAGGGGCCCACCGGGGAGCTGTTTTTT. Protein product: CASSPQGPTGELFF.